The next 14 T cell receptor beta chains were all read from a single sample in a study of shared clonotypes between healthy human individuals (dated by TCRdb to 2018 to 2020). Receptors were amplified or captured by the immunoSEQ multiplex PCR assay. The source is immuneACCESS, and TCRdb retained only in-frame sequences with V and J called. Part of the clones is not carried over; for the studies checked, unresolved V genes explain less than half of this, and the remainder is unexplained. The sample table shows 550,000 to 650,000 clones, and around 96% are seen once. The top ten constitute approximately 0.12% of the sample. CD8 naive samples were obtained by positive selection for CCR7 among CD45RO-negative cells, yielding a CD45RA+CCR7+ population from which TemRA cells were excluded. Sequences were obtained from naive CD8+ T cells sorted from blood. The cell subset or site label here, explained by the study, means: CD45RA+CCR7+. The receptors come from a woman in her 30s in good health.

J is TRBJ2-1 and V is TRBV7-6; the D gene is possibly TRBD1 (5 bases). Trimming cost V 3 bases and J 2 bases, with 8 bases left between them. Germline CDR1 reads SGHVS; CDR2 reads FNYEAQ. This CDR3 region has 14 residues. The CDR3 loop reads CASSLGQPYNEQFF. CDR3 bases: TGTGCCAGCAGCTTGGGGCAGCCCTACAATGAGCAGTTCTTC.

The chain has TRBV7-8 and TRBJ2-7; D uncertain. The CDR3 sequence is 13 residues long. The V gene's germline CDR1 is SGHVS and CDR2 FQNEAQ. V was clipped by 0 bases and J by 3 bases, with 6 bases between them. The CDR3 is CASSLAPLYEQYF. CDR3 DNA: TGTGCCAGCAGCTTAGCGCCCCTCTACGAGCAGTACTTC.

The chain employs TRBV25-1 and TRBJ2-5, with D possibly TRBD1 on 5 matching bases. The closer fit of TRBJ2-7 to the DNA end suggests the J call may be wrong. The CDR3 consists of 16 residues. Germline V gene data show CDR1 as MGHDK and CDR2 as SYGVNS. The CDR3 here is CASSEFPGPEPYEQYF. The CDR3, as DNA: TGTGCCAGCAGTGAATTCCCAGGGCCGGAACCCTACGAGCAGTACTTC.

The chain links TRBV27 to TRBJ1-1; D is perhaps TRBD1 (5 bases). This CDR3 has 14 residues. V was cut by 2 bases and J by 4 bases, with 11 bases left in between. CDR1 is MNHEY and CDR2 is SMNVEV in the germline V gene (reference sequence). The CDR3 DNA reads as TGTGCCAGCAGTTTAACAGGACTGGGCACTGAAGCTTTCTTT. Protein sequence: CASSLTGLGTEAFF.

The chain combines TRBV14 with TRBJ2-7, with 8 bases that match TRBD2. Looked up from germline, CDR1 is SGHDN and CDR2 is FVKESK. The CDR3 is 15 residues long. The V segment lost 1 base and the J segment 4 bases; nucleotides outside the gene matches: 6. The CDR3 sequence: CASSQVGGRWYEQYF. The DNA for the CDR3 is TGTGCCAGCAGCCAAGTCGGCGGGAGGTGGTACGAGCAGTACTTC.

The chain joins TRBV6-5 to TRBJ1-1; tentative D call: TRBD1 (5 bases). V was trimmed by 9 bases and J by 11 bases, leaving 22 bases between them. The CDR3 sequence is 13 residues long. Germline CDR1 MNHEY, CDR2 SVGAGI. The CDR3 is CARGGSARVDAFF. DNA of the CDR3: TGTGCCAGGGGCGGGTCGGCCAGGGTGGATGCTTTCTTT.

This clone was counted a single time. The chain couples TRBV6-5 to TRBJ2-7, with D possibly being TRBD1 (5 bases). V was clipped by 8 bases and J by 2 bases, with 19 bases between them. The V gene's germline CDR1 is MNHEY and CDR2 SVGAGI. The CDR3 runs to 15 residues. CDR3 residues: CASGPRQSSTYEQYF. As DNA, the CDR3 is TGTGCCAGCGGGCCCAGACAGTCGAGTACCTACGAGCAGTACTTC.

The sample holds one count of this clone. J is TRBJ1-1 and V is TRBV29-1; TRBD1 agrees at 9 bases. The germline CDR1 and CDR2 sequences are SQVTM and ANQGSEA. The CDR3 runs to 13 residues. Unmatched junction bases numbered 5, after V lost 5 bases and J lost 4 bases. CDR3 residues: CSVQGQGFTEAFF. CDR3 DNA sequence: TGCAGCGTTCAAGGACAGGGGTTCACTGAAGCTTTCTTT. Together with reference TRBV29-1 and TRBJ1-1, the CDR3 gives the full variable domain: SAVISQKPSRDICQRGTSLTIQCQVDSQVTMMFWYRQQPGQSLTLIATANQGSEATYESGFVIDKFPISRPNLTFSTLTVSNMSPEDSSIYLCSVQGQGFTEAFFGQGTRLTVV.

The chain has TRBV19 and TRBJ2-1, with a weak D call TRBD1 (6 bases). The V gene's germline CDR1 is LNHDA and CDR2 SQIVND (reference sequence). This CDR3 is 16 amino acids long. The germline V and J ends were trimmed by 8 bases and 5 bases, with 22 bases remaining between them. The CDR3 spells CASPSLGHRPNNEQFF. The CDR3 DNA follows: TGTGCCAGTCCAAGCTTGGGACACCGACCTAACAATGAGCAGTTCTTC.

The chain uses TRBV5-6 and TRBJ1-1; D is perhaps TRBD1 (5 bases). This CDR3 has 17 amino acids. Germline CDR1 reads SGHDT; CDR2 reads YYEEEE. The V gene lost 4 bases and the J gene lost 0 bases, with 19 bases spanning the gap. CDR3 DNA sequence: TGTGCCAGCAGCAGACACGGGGGACCCGACGTGAACACTGAAGCTTTCTTT. Amino acid sequence: CASSRHGGPDVNTEAFF.

The rearrangement links TRBV9 to TRBJ1-2; TRBD1 might be the D (6 bases). Trimming left V 4 bases short and J 0 bases short, with 16 bases between. CDR3 length: 16 residues. Germline V gene lookup returns CDR1 SGDLS and CDR2 YYNGEE. The CDR3 sequence is CASSSGQSLANYGYTF. CDR3 nucleotide sequence: TGTGCCAGCAGCAGTGGACAGTCTCTGGCTAACTATGGCTACACCTTC.

The rearrangement joins TRBV20-1 to TRBJ2-7; D is perhaps TRBD1 or TRBD2 (5 bases each). Between the trimmed V and J ends, which lost 5 bases and 0 bases, there was a span of 5 bases. Germline loops: CDR1 DFQATT, CDR2 SNEGSKA (reference sequence). This CDR3 region has 11 residues. CDR3 DNA: TGCAGTGCTGGGGGCTCCTACGAGCAGTACTTC. Translation gives CSAGGSYEQYF.

The CDR3 region is CASSEAWRSLNTEAFF. The CDR3 region has the DNA TGTGCCAGCAGTGAAGCTTGGCGCAGCCTGAACACTGAAGCTTTCTTT. The chain recombines TRBV6-1 with TRBJ1-1; D not certain. V lost 0 bases, J lost 0 bases, and 11 bases lay in between. The CDR3 runs 16 residues. Germline V gene sequence: CDR1 MNHNS, CDR2 SASEGT.

The chain is built from TRBV11-2 and TRBJ1-1; 12 nucleotides agree with TRBD1. Trimming removed 3 bases from V and 4 bases from J; junction bases left unmatched: 9. This CDR3 comprises 17 residues. Germline CDR1 SGHAT, CDR2 FQNNGV. The CDR3 region has the DNA TGTGCCAGCAGCTTCCTCCGGGACAGGGGGCGGGTCACTGAAGCTTTCTTT. This sequence encodes CASSFLRDRGRVTEAFF. The variable domain in full, completed from reference TRBV11-2 and TRBJ1-1, reads EAGVAQSPRYKIIEKRQSVAFWCNPISGHATLYWYQQILGQGPKLLIQFQNNGVVDDSQLPKDRFSAERLKGVDSTLKIQPAKLEDSAVYLCASSFLRDRGRVTEAFFGQGTRLTVV.